One T cell receptor beta chain is described in this entry. Its antigen is undetermined. V shed 6 bases, J shed 1 base, and the junction held 2 bases outside the gene matches. The germline V gene has CDR1 MNHEY and CDR2 SMNVEV (reference sequence). This CDR3 is built from 14 residues. The data originate from a study of T cell responses to AZD1222 COVID-19 vaccine. General study results and limits: White British people made up most donors, females outnumbered males, and clonal diversity was possibly underestimated.

Second doses that came at about 4 or about 12 weeks were put together. Clones were sequenced by immunoSEQ multiplex PCR, and TCRdb holds only the in-frame ones, with some missing. Seen here are fewer than 70,000 clones, about 80% observed once, and the top ten hold over 11%. Specimen: peripheral blood, collected 28 days after the second AZD1222 dose. The rearrangement joins TRBV27 to TRBJ2-2, with 7 bases lining up with TRBD1. The receptor comes from an adult who received the AZD1222 COVID-19 vaccine. The CDR3 nucleotides read TGTGCCAGCAGGTGGACAGGGAACACCGGGGAGCTGTTTTTT. Its protein is CASRWTGNTGELFF.